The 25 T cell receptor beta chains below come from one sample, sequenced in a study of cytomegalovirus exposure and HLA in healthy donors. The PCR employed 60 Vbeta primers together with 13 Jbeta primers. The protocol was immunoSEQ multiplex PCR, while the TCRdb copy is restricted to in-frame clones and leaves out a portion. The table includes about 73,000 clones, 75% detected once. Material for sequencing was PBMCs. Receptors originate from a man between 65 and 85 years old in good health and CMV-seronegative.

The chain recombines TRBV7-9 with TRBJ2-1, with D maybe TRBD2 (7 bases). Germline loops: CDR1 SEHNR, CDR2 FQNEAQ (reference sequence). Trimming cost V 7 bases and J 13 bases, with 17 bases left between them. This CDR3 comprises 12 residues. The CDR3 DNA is TGTGCCAGCAACAGGGAGGGGGGGGGCCAGTTCTTC. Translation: CASNREGGGQFF. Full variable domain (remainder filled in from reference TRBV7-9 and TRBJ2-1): DTGVSQNPRHKITKRGQNVTFRCDPISEHNRLYWYRQTLGQGPEFLTYFQNEAQLEKSRLLSDRFSAERPKGSFSTLEIQRTEQGDSAMYLCASNREGGGQFFGPGTRLTVL.

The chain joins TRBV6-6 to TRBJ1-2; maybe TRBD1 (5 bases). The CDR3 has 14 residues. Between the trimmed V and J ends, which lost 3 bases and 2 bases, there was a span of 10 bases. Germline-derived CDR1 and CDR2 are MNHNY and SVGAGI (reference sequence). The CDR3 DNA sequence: TGTGCCAGCAGTTATAAAGGACAAAACTATGGCTACACCTTC. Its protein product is CASSYKGQNYGYTF.

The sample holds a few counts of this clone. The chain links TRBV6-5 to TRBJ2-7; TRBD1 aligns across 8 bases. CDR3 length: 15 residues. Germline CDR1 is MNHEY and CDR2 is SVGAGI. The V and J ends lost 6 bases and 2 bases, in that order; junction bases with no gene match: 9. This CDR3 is CASRYTTGVTYEQYF. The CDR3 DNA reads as TGTGCCAGCAGGTATACGACAGGGGTAACCTACGAGCAGTACTTC.

As DNA, the CDR3 is TGTGCCAGCAGCCCCTCGACAGGCACAGATACGCAGTATTTT. It is translated as CASSPSTGTDTQYF. The gene calls are TRBV7-9 and TRBJ2-3; perhaps TRBD1 as D (5 bases). V lost 5 bases to trimming and J lost 1 base, with 10 bases between them. The germline CDR1 and CDR2 sequences are SEHNR and FQNEAQ (reference sequence). This CDR3 has 14 amino acids.

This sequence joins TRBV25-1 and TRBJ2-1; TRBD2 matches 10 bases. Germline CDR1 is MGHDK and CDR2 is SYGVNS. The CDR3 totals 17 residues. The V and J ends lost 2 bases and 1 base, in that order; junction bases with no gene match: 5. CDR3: CASSEAPSGGSYNEQFF. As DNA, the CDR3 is TGTGCCAGCAGTGAAGCCCCTAGCGGGGGATCCTACAATGAGCAGTTCTTC.

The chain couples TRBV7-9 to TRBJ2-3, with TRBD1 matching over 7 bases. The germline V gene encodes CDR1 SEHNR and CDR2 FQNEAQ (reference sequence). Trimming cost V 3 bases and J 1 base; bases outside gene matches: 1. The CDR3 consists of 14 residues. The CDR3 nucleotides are TGTGCCAGCAGCTTCGGACAGGGCACAGATACGCAGTATTTT. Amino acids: CASSFGQGTDTQYF.

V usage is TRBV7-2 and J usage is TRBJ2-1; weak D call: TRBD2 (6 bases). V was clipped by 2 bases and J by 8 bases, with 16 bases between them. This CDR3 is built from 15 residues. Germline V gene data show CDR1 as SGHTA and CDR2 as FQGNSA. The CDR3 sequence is CASSLPNRGGYEQFF. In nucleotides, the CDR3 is TGTGCCAGCAGCTTACCTAACCGGGGAGGCTATGAGCAGTTCTTC. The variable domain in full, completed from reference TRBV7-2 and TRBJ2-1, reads GAGVSQSPSNKVTEKGKDVELRCDPISGHTALYWYRQSLGQGLEFLIYFQGNSAPDKSGLPSDRFSAERTGGSVSTLTIQRTQQEDSAVYLCASSLPNRGGYEQFFGPGTRLTVL.

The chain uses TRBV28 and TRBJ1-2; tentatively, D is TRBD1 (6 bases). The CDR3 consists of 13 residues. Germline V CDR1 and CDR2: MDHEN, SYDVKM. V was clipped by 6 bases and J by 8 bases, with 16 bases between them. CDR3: CASRKDSVFGYTF. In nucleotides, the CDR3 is TGTGCCAGCAGGAAGGACAGCGTTTTCGGCTACACCTTC.

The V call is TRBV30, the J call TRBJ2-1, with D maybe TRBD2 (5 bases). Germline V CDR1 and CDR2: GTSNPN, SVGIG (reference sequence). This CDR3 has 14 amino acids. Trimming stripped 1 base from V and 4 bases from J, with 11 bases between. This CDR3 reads CAWSGLLGYNEQFF. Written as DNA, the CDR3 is TGTGCCTGGAGTGGCCTACTAGGTTACAATGAGCAGTTCTTC.

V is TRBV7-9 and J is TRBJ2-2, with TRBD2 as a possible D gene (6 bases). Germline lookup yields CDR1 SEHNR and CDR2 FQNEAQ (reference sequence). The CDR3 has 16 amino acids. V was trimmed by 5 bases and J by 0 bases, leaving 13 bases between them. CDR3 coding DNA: TGTGCCAGCAGCCAAACAACGGGGGCGAACACCGGGGAGCTGTTTTTT. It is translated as CASSQTTGANTGELFF.

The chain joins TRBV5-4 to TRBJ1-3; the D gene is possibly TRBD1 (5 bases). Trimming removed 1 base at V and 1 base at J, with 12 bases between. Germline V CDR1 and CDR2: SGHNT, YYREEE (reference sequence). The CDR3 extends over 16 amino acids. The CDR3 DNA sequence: TGTGCCAGCAGCTTGCTGGGGGGAGGGTCTGGAAACACCATATATTTT. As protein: CASSLLGGGSGNTIYF.

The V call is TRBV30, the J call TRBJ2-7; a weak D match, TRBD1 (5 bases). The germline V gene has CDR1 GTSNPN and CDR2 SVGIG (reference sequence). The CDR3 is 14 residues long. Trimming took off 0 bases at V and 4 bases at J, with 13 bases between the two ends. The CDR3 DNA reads TGTGCCTGGAGTGTACTGGGGCACGGGTACGAGCAGTACTTC. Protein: CAWSVLGHGYEQYF.

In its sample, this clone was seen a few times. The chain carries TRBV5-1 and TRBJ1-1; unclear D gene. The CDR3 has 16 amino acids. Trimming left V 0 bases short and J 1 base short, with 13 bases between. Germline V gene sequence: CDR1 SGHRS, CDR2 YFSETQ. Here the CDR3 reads CASSLVAVRSNTEAFF. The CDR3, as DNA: TGCGCCAGCAGCTTGGTAGCGGTCCGATCGAACACTGAAGCTTTCTTT.

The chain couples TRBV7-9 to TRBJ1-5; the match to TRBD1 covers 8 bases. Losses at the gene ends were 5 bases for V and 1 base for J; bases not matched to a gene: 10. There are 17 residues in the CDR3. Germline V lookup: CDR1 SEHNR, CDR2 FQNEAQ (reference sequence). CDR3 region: CASSEDRGSWSNQPQHF. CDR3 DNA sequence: TGTGCCAGCAGCGAAGACAGGGGATCGTGGAGCAATCAGCCCCAGCATTTT.

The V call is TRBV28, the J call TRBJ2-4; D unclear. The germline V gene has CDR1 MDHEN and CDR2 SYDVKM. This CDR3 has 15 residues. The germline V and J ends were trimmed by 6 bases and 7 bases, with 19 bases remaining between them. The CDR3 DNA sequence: TGTGCCAGCAGCCTAGAGGTTGGGTCCAGCAACATTCAGTACTTC. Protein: CASSLEVGSSNIQYF.

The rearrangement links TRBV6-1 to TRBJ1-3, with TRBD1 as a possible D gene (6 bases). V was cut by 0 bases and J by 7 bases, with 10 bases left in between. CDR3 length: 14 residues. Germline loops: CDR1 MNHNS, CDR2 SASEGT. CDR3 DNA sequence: TGTGCCAGCAGTGAAGCTAACAGGGCGAACACCATATATTTT. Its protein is CASSEANRANTIYF.

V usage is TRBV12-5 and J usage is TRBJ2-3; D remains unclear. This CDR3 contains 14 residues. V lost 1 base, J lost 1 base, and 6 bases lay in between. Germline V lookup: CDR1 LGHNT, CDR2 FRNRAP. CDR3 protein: CASGLGSGTDTQYF. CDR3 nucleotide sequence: TGTGCTAGTGGTTTGGGCAGCGGCACAGATACGCAGTATTTT.

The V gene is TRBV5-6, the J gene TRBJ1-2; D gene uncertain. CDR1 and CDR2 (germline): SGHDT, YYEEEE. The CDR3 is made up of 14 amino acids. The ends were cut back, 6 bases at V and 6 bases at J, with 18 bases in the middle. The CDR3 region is CASNRRVRPDGYTF. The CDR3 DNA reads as TGTGCCAGCAACCGCCGGGTCCGGCCGGATGGCTACACCTTC.

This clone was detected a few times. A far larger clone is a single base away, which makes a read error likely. The CDR3 region is CASTSTSGTGELFF. The CDR3 DNA is TGTGCCAGTACAAGCACCTCCGGGACCGGGGAGCTGTTTTTT. The chain combines TRBV7-6 with TRBJ2-2; D is uncertain. The V and J ends lost 9 bases and 5 bases respectively, with 16 bases between them. CDR3 length equals 14 residues. CDR1 is SGHVS, CDR2 FNYEAQ, per germline.

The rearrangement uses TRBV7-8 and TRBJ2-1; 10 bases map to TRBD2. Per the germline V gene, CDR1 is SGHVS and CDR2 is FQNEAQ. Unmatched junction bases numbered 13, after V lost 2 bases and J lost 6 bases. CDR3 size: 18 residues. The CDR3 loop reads CASSLYPGGTSGANEQFF. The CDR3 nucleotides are TGTGCCAGCAGCTTATATCCCGGTGGAACTAGCGGGGCCAATGAGCAGTTCTTC.

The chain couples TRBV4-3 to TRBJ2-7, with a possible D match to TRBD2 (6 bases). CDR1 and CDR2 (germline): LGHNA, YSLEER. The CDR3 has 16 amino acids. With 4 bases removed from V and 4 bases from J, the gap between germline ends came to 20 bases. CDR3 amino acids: CASSRSYGGARYEQYF. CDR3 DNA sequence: TGCGCCAGCAGCCGCTCCTACGGCGGGGCTCGGTACGAGCAGTACTTC.

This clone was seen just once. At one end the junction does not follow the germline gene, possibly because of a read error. This CDR3 reads CSSSRGGAGRGSDTQYF. CDR3 in DNA: TGTTCCAGCAGCCGGGGGGGGGCCGGGAGAGGATCAGATACGCAGTATTTT. The gene calls are TRBV7-9 and TRBJ2-3, with 8 bases identical to TRBD2. The CDR3 has 17 amino acids. Germline V gene lookup returns CDR1 SEHNR and CDR2 FQNEAQ (reference sequence).

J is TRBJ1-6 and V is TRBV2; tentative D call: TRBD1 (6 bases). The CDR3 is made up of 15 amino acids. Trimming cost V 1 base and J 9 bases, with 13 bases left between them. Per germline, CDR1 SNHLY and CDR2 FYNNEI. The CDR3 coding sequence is TGTGCCAGCAGTGAAGGGGGAACAGGGTCTTCACCCCTCCACTTT. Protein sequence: CASSEGGTGSSPLHF.

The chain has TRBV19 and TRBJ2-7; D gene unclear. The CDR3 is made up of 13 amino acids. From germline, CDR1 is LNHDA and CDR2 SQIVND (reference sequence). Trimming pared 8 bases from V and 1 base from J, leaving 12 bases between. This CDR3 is CASGLTASYEQYF. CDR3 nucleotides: TGTGCCAGTGGTCTGACTGCATCCTACGAGCAGTACTTC.

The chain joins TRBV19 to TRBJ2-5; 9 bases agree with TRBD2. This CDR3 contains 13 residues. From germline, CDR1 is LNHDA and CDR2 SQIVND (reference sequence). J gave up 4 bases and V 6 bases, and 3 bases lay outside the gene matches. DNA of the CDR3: TGTGCCAGTAGGGAGACTAGCGGAGAGACCCAGTACTTC. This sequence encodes CASRETSGETQYF.